This T cell receptor (beta chain) derives from a study of blood T cell repertoires in COVID-19. CDR1 SGHTA and CDR2 FQGNSA come from the germline V gene. Trimming stripped 3 bases from V and 1 base from J, with 12 bases between. The CDR3 covers 15 residues. Repertoires were generated with immunoSEQ multiplex PCR, while TCRdb's copy carries only in-frame clones and drops some. This table has about 210,000 clones, approximately 80% appearing once. This sequence originates from a man aged 55 to 70 with COVID-19, enrolled during active disease. Sequenced sample: peripheral blood. V usage is TRBV7-2 and J usage is TRBJ1-1, with D perhaps TRBD1 (6 bases). CDR3 protein: CASSFGGRGNTEAFF. In DNA form, the CDR3 reads TGTGCCAGCAGCTTCGGTGGCAGGGGGAACACTGAAGCTTTCTTT.